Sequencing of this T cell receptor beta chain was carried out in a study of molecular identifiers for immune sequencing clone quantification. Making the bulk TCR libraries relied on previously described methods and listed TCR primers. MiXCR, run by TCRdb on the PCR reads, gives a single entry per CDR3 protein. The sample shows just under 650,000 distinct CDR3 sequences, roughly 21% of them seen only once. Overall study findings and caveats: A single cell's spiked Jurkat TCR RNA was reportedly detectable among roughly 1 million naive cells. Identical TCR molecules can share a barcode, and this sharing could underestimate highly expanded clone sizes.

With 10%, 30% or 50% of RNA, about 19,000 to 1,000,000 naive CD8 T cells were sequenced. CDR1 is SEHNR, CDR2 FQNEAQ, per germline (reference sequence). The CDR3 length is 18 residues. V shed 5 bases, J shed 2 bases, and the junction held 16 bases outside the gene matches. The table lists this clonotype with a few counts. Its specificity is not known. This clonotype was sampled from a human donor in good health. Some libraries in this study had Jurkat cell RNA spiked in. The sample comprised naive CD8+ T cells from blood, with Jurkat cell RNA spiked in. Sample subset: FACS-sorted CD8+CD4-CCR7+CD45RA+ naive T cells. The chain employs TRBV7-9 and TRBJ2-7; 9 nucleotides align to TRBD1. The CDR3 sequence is CASSLQRGQGLGTYEQYF. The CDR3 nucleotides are TGTGCCAGCAGCCTCCAGAGGGGACAGGGATTAGGGACCTACGAGCAGTACTTC.